The 21 T cell receptor beta chains given below trace back to one sample, sequenced in a study of response to subunit inactivated influenza vaccine. TCRdb analysed the RT-PCR reads with MiXCR anew, one entry per CDR3 protein. In the table there are over 650,000 distinct CDR3 sequences, under 20% of which are singletons. The specimen comprised PBMCs from blood, sampled roughly 5 days after vaccination. The receptors derive from a man aged 45-65 years who received an inactivated influenza vaccine.

The chain employs TRBV7-9 and TRBJ2-1, with no clear D. This CDR3 has 14 amino acids. Germline V CDR1 and CDR2: SEHNR, FQNEAQ (reference sequence). V was trimmed by 2 bases and J by 5 bases, leaving 10 bases between them. The CDR3 here is CASSLIHTNNEQFF. CDR3 DNA sequence: TGTGCCAGCAGCTTAATACATACTAACAATGAGCAGTTCTTC.

The rearrangement joins TRBV7-2 to TRBJ1-2, with TRBD1 identical over 7 bases. The CDR3 loop spans 13 amino acids. Unmatched junction bases numbered 6, after V lost 4 bases and J lost 7 bases. From germline, CDR1 is SGHTA and CDR2 FQGNSA. This CDR3 reads CASSYGTASGYTF. CDR3 coding DNA: TGTGCCAGCAGCTACGGGACAGCAAGTGGCTACACCTTC.

This clonotype came up a few times. The chain is built from TRBV20-1 and TRBJ2-2; D remains unclear. Germline V gene lookup returns CDR1 DFQATT and CDR2 SNEGSKA (reference sequence). The CDR3 length is 14 residues. The V end was cut by 1 base, the J end by 1 base, with 7 bases between. CDR3 DNA: TGCAGTGCTAGAGCGGAGAGGAACACCGGGGAGCTGTTTTTT. Protein product: CSARAERNTGELFF.

This clonotype showed up just a few times. This sequence joins TRBV9 and TRBJ2-7; TRBD2 matches at 10 bases. Germline V gene lookup returns CDR1 SGDLS and CDR2 YYNGEE. V was clipped by 8 bases and J by 6 bases; unmatched bases: 8. The length of the CDR3 is 13 residues. The chain's CDR3 is CASASGGLGEQYF. CDR3 nucleotides: TGTGCCAGTGCTAGCGGGGGCCTGGGCGAGCAGTACTTC.

The rearrangement uses TRBV13 and TRBJ2-1, with 15 bases aligning to TRBD2. The V and J ends lost 11 bases and 4 bases, in that order; junction bases with no gene match: 15. The CDR3 runs 18 residues. From germline, CDR1 is PRHDT and CDR2 FYEKMQ (reference sequence). CDR3 in amino acids: CAFSLGYGLAGGYNEQFF. Here the CDR3 DNA reads TGTGCCTTCAGTTTAGGTTATGGACTAGCGGGGGGGTACAATGAGCAGTTCTTC.

This clonotype was counted many times. This chain joins TRBV10-3 and TRBJ2-5; 8 nucleotides match TRBD2. CDR3 length: 15 residues. After removal of 2 bases from V and 2 bases from J, the junction contained 4 bases not matched to a gene. From germline, CDR1 is ENHRY and CDR2 SYGVKD. CDR3 sequence reads: CAISETGGGQETQYF. The DNA for the CDR3 is TGTGCCATCAGTGAGACTGGCGGGGGGCAAGAGACCCAGTACTTC.

This chain links TRBV27 with TRBJ2-4, with 11 nucleotides matching TRBD1. From germline, CDR1 is MNHEY and CDR2 SMNVEV (reference sequence). V shed 2 bases and J 6 bases; nucleotides not matched to a gene: 9. CDR3 length: 17 amino acids. In DNA form, the CDR3 reads TGTGCCAGCAGTTTAGGAAGTGGACAGGGGGCAGGAAACATTCAGTACTTC. Translated: CASSLGSGQGAGNIQYF.

V gene TRBV7-8 combines with J gene TRBJ1-1, with a possible D match to TRBD1 (5 bases). Germline CDR1 reads SGHVS; CDR2 reads FQNEAQ. Trimming took 4 bases from V and 0 from J, leaving 12 bases between them. This CDR3 has 15 amino acids. In DNA, the CDR3 is TGTGCCAGCAGCTCGACAGCATCAATGAACACTGAAGCTTTCTTT. This encodes CASSSTASMNTEAFF.

This clonotype came up a few times. The CDR3 is CASGPGVYEQYF. CDR3 coding DNA: TGTGCCAGCGGCCCGGGGGTCTACGAGCAGTACTTC. The rearrangement links TRBV7-2 to TRBJ2-7, with D possibly being TRBD2 (6 bases). From germline, CDR1 is SGHTA and CDR2 FQGNSA. The V and J ends lost 8 bases and 3 bases respectively, with 11 bases between them. The CDR3 runs 12 residues.

V gene TRBV25-1 combines with J gene TRBJ2-1, with D perhaps TRBD1 (6 bases). The CDR3 loop spans 15 amino acids. Germline V lookup: CDR1 MGHDK, CDR2 SYGVNS. Trimming removed 3 bases from V and 3 bases from J, with 12 bases in between. CDR3 in amino acids: CASSEVRGNYNEQFF. As DNA, the CDR3 is TGTGCCAGCAGTGAGGTCAGGGGCAACTACAATGAGCAGTTCTTC.

In nucleotides, the CDR3 is TGTGCCAGCAGTTTATCAGGGGGGGACACTGAAGCTTTCTTT. Its protein is CASSLSGGDTEAFF. This chain uses TRBV12-3 or TRBV12-4 with TRBJ1-1; TRBD1 agrees at 7 bases. The V gene end was trimmed by 2 bases and the J gene end by 3 bases; junction bases not matched to a gene: 3. The CDR3 has 14 amino acids.

This clonotype was recorded a few times. The chain joins TRBV12-3 or TRBV12-4 to TRBJ2-3; 11 positions match TRBD2. The CDR3 runs 16 residues. The V segment lost 5 bases and the J segment 4 bases; nucleotides outside the gene matches: 8. The CDR3, as DNA: TGTGCCAGCAGTGTAATACTAGCGGGAGAGGCAGATACGCAGTATTTT. Translated: CASSVILAGEADTQYF.

The rearrangement uses TRBV3-1 and TRBJ2-3, with 7 positions matching TRBD2. The V gene end was trimmed by 0 bases and the J gene end by 2 bases; junction bases not matched to a gene: 5. The CDR3 contains 16 residues. Germline V gene sequence: CDR1 LGHDT, CDR2 YNNKEL (reference sequence). The DNA for the CDR3 is TGTGCCAGCAGCCAAGAGCCGGGACTAATCACAGATACGCAGTATTTT. Protein product: CASSQEPGLITDTQYF.

This clonotype has a handful of counts. V gene TRBV11-2 combines with J gene TRBJ2-1, with no clear D. The CDR3 consists of 14 residues. Germline V gene data show CDR1 as SGHAT and CDR2 as FQNNGV. Between the trimmed V and J ends, which lost 6 bases and 6 bases, there was a span of 15 bases. CDR3 protein: CASSPLRRINEQFF. The CDR3 DNA sequence: TGTGCCAGCAGTCCCCTGCGAAGGATCAATGAGCAGTTCTTC.

Only a few counts were recorded for this clonotype. The chain uses TRBV5-6 and TRBJ1-2; no firm D call. Germline V lookup: CDR1 SGHDT, CDR2 YYEEEE. This CDR3 comprises 12 residues. Trimming removed 2 bases at V and 6 bases at J, with 8 bases between. The CDR3 bases are TGTGCCAGCAGCTTAAGGGAGCATGGCTACACCTTC. It encodes CASSLREHGYTF.

The chain links TRBV7-2 to TRBJ2-3, with 7 bases that match TRBD1. CDR1 SGHTA and CDR2 FQGNSA come from the germline V gene. With 5 bases clipped from V and 3 bases from J, the junction kept 14 bases outside the gene matches. CDR3 length: 17 residues. In DNA form, the CDR3 reads TGTGCCAGCAGCCCAAAACCACTAGGGGGCGTGACAGATACGCAGTATTTT. Translated: CASSPKPLGGVTDTQYF.

This clonotype was counted at least ten times. The genes are TRBV6-1 and TRBJ2-2; D is undetermined. CDR1 is MNHNS, CDR2 SASEGT, per germline. Trimming removed 6 bases at V and 4 bases at J, with 15 bases between. The CDR3 is 15 amino acids. The CDR3 loop is CASSTVTRFTGELFF. The DNA of the CDR3 is TGTGCCAGCAGCACGGTAACTCGATTCACCGGGGAGCTGTTTTTT.

The chain joins TRBV5-6 to TRBJ1-2; D uncertain. The V end was cut by 4 bases, the J end by 4 bases, with 20 bases between. The CDR3 length is 16 residues. Germline-derived CDR1 and CDR2 are SGHDT and YYEEEE. As DNA, the CDR3 is TGTGCCAGCAGCGTCGCCGGGGTCCAAAATCTCTATGGCTACACCTTC. Translating gives CASSVAGVQNLYGYTF.

This clonotype was seen only a few times. The rearrangement links TRBV5-6 to TRBJ2-1; D assignment may be TRBD1 or TRBD2 (5 bases each). V was cut by 4 bases and J by 8 bases, with 13 bases left in between. The germline V gene encodes CDR1 SGHDT and CDR2 YYEEEE. CDR3 size: 13 residues. The CDR3 is CASSGAGVDEQFF. The CDR3 coding sequence is TGTGCCAGCAGCGGGGCCGGGGTGGATGAGCAGTTCTTC. The variable domain in full, completed from reference TRBV5-6 and TRBJ2-1, reads DAGVTQSPTHLIKTRGQQVTLRCSPKSGHDTVSWYQQALGQGPQFIFQYYEEEERQRGNFPDRFSGHQFPNYSSELNVNALLLGDSALYLCASSGAGVDEQFFGPGTRLTVL.

This clonotype was seen a few times. The rearrangement links TRBV10-3 to TRBJ2-7; no firm D call. Trimming took off 0 bases at V and 5 bases at J, with 11 bases between the two ends. Germline V gene lookup returns CDR1 ENHRY and CDR2 SYGVKD. This CDR3 spans 14 amino acids. The CDR3 protein is CAISESNMGNEQYF. The CDR3 DNA follows: TGTGCCATCAGTGAGTCGAATATGGGGAACGAGCAGTACTTC.

The V gene is TRBV6-2 or TRBV6-3, the J gene TRBJ2-6, with 9 nucleotides matching TRBD1. The CDR3 extends over 20 amino acids. The germline gives CDR1 MNHEY, CDR2 SVGEGT. Germline trimming cut 0 bases from V and 0 bases from J; bases unmatched to any gene: 9. The CDR3 is CASSYSRRDRVYSGANVLTF. The CDR3 coding sequence is TGTGCCAGCAGTTACTCGAGAAGGGACAGGGTGTACTCTGGGGCCAACGTCCTGACTTTC.